This TCR beta chain was obtained from a study of tumor-infiltrating lymphocytes in primary liver carcinoma. Starting material of 500 to 600 ng total RNA yielded TCR beta cDNA via a constant-region primer. Each TCR beta library was derived from three nested multiplex PCR rounds that employed slightly modified ARM-PCR. It was with TRBV1-TRBV30 forward primers and a C-beta reverse primer that the first two PCR rounds were run, at roughly 11 cycles each. TCRdb recomputed calls from the multiplex PCR reads with MiXCR, one row per CDR3 protein. This sample has 150,000 to 200,000 distinct CDR3 sequences, with 85% found just once. DNA and RNA were both co-extracted from 20-30 mg of bulk tissue that had not been sorted. To note about this clonotype: The junction departs from germline at one end; a sequencing error may be responsible.

The CDR3 totals 16 residues. Germline assignment: CDR1 SGHAT and CDR2 FQDESV (reference sequence). The receptor was derived from a man aged 35 to 55 with primary liver carcinoma and hepatitis B virus infection. Sequenced: tumor tissue from primary liver carcinoma. The chain links TRBV11-1 to TRBJ2-1, with 8 bases lining up with TRBD1. CDR3 loop: CISSLGQASSYNKQFF. In DNA, the CDR3 is TGTATCAGCAGTTTGGGACAGGCCAGCTCCTACAATAAGCAGTTCTTC.